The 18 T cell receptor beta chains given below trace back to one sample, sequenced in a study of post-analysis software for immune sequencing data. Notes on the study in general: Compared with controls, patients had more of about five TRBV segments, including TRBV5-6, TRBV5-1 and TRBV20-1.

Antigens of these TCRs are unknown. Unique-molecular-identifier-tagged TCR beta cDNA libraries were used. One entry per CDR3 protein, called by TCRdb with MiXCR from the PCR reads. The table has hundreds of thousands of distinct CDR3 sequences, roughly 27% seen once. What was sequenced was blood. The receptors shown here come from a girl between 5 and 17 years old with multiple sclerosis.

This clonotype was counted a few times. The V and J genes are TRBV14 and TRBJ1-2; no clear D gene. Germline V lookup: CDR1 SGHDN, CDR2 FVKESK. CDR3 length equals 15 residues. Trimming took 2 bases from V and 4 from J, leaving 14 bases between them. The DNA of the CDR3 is TGTGCCAGCAGCCAAACCCGGGTCGCTGCCTATGGCTACACCTTC. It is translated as CASSQTRVAAYGYTF.

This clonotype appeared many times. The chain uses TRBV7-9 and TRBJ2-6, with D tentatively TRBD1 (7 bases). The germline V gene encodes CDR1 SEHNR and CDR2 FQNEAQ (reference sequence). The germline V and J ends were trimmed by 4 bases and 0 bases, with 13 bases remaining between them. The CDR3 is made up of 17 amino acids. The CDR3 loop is CASSSRGAFSGANVLTF. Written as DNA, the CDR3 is TGTGCCAGCAGCTCCAGGGGGGCCTTCTCTGGGGCCAACGTCCTGACTTTC.

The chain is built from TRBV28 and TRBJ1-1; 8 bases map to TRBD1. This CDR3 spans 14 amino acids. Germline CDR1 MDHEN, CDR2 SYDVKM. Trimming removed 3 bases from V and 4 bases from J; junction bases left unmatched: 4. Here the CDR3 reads CASSFDRGSTEAFF. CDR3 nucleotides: TGTGCCAGCAGTTTTGACAGGGGTAGCACTGAAGCTTTCTTT.

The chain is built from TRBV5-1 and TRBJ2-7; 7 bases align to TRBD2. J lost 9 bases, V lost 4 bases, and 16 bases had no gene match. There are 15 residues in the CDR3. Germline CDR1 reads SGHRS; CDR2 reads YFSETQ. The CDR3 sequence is CASSGEGRGGSGQYF. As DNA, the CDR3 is TGCGCCAGCAGCGGGGAGGGACGTGGGGGATCCGGGCAGTACTTC.

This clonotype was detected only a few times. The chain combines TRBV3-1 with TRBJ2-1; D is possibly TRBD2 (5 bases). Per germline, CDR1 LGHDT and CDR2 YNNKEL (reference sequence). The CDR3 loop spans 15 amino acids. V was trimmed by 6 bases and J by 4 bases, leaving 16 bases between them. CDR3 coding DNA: TGTGCCAGCAGTCTGGACTCAGCTCTATACAATGAGCAGTTCTTC. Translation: CASSLDSALYNEQFF.

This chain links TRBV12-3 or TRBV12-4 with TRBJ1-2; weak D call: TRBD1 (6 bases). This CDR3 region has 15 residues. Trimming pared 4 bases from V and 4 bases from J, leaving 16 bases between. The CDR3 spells CASSSAGAFGYGYTF. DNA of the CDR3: TGTGCCAGCAGTTCCGCGGGGGCCTTTGGCTATGGCTACACCTTC.

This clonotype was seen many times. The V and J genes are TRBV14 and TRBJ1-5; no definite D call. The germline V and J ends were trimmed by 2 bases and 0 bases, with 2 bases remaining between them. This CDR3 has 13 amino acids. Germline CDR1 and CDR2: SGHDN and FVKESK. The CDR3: CASSQFSNQPQHF. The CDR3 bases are TGTGCCAGCAGCCAATTTAGCAATCAGCCCCAGCATTTT.

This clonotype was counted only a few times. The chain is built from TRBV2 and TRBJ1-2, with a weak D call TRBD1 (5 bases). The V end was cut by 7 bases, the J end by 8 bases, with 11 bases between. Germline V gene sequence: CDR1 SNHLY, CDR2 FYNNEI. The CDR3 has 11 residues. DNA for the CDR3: TGTGCCAGCATTGAGGGGCCGGGCTACACCTTC. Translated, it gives CASIEGPGYTF.

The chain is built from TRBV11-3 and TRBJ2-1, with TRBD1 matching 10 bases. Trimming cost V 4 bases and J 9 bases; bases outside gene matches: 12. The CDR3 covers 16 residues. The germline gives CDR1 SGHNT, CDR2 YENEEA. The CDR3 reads CASSSNRDRGQGEQFF. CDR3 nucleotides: TGTGCCAGCAGCTCCAACCGGGACAGGGGACAGGGTGAGCAGTTCTTC.

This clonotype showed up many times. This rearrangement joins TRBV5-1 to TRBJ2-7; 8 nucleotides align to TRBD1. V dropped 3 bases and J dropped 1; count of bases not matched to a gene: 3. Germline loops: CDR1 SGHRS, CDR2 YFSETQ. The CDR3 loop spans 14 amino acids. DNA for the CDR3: TGCGCCAGCAGCTCGACAGGGGCGTCCTACGAGCAGTACTTC. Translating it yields CASSSTGASYEQYF.

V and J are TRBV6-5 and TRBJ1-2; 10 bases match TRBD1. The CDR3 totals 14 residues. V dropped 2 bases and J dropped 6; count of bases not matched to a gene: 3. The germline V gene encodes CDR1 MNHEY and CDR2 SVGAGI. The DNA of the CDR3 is TGTGCCAGCAGTTACCGGGACAGGGGTAATGGCTACACCTTC. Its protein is CASSYRDRGNGYTF.

CDR3 region: CASSPLTSGSPTGELFF. For the CDR3, the DNA is TGTGCCAGCAGCCCTCTGACTAGCGGGAGTCCGACCGGGGAGCTGTTTTTT. The genes are TRBV3-1 and TRBJ2-2; TRBD2 aligns across 12 bases. J lost 5 bases, V lost 4 bases, and 8 bases had no gene match. The CDR3 contains 17 residues. CDR1 is LGHDT, CDR2 YNNKEL, per germline (reference sequence).

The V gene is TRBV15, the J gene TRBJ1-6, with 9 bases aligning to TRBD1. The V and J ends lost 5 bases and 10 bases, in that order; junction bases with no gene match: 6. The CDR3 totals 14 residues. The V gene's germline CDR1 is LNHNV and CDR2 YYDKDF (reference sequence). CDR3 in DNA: TGTGCCACCAGCGGCCGGGGACAGGGATCACCCCTCCACTTT. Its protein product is CATSGRGQGSPLHF.

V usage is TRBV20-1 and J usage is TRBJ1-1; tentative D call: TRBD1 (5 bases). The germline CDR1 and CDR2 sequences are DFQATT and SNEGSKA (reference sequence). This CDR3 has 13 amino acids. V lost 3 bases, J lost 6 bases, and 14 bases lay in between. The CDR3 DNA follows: TGCAGTGCTAGGGACGGGGGAAGCGCTGAAGCTTTCTTT. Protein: CSARDGGSAEAFF.

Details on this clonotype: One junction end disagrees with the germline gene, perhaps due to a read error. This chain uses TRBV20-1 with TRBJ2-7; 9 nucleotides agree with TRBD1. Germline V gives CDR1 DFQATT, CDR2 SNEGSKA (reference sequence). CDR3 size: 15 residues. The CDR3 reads CSTRDPTGGRYEQYF. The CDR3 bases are TGCAGTACTAGAGATCCGACAGGGGGGAGGTACGAGCAGTACTTC.

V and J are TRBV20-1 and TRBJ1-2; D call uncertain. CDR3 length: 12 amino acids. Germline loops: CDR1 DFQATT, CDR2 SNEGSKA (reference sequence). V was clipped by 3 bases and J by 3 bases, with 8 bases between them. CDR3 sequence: CSAREDHYGYTF. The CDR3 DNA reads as TGCAGTGCTAGGGAGGATCACTATGGCTACACCTTC.

The CDR3 DNA is TGTGCCAGCAGCCTAAATTTAAAACAAGAGACCCAGTACTTC. It is translated as CASSLNLKQETQYF. V and J are TRBV7-6 and TRBJ2-5, with D unresolved. The CDR3 extends over 14 amino acids. The V gene lost 5 bases and the J gene lost 2 bases, with 12 bases spanning the gap. Per germline, CDR1 SGHVS and CDR2 FNYEAQ. The whole variable domain, filled in from reference TRBV7-6 and TRBJ2-5, reads GAGVSQSPRYKVTKRGQDVALRCDPISGHVSLYWYRQALGQGPEFLTYFNYEAQQDKSGLPNDRFSAERPEGSISTLTIQRTEQRDSAMYRCASSLNLKQETQYFGPGTRLLVL.

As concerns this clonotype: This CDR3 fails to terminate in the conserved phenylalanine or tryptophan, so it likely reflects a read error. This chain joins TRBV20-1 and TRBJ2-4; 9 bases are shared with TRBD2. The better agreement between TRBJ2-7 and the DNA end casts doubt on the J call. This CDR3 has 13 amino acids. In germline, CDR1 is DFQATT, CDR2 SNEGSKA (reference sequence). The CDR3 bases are TGCAGTGCTAGAGGACTAGCGGAATACGAGCAGTACCTC. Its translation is CSARGLAEYEQYL.